The 10 T cell receptor beta chains reported below all come from one sample, sequenced in a study of technical replicates of blood from a few donors. TCRdb keeps only in-frame clones here, not all; method: immunoSEQ multiplex PCR. The data contain under 80,000 clones, just under 90% of them singletons. The sequenced material came from PBMCs. The origin of the receptors is a human donor in good health. Some clones in this sample may be carry-over from other donors' samples.

This clone was recorded only once. The chain carries TRBV10-3 and TRBJ2-2, with TRBD1 identical over 8 bases. V lost 5 bases to trimming and J lost 4 bases; unmatched junction nucleotides: 3. The germline V gene encodes CDR1 ENHRY and CDR2 SYGVKD. This CDR3 is 14 amino acids long. As DNA, the CDR3 is TGTGCCATCAGTCAGGGGGCGCGCACCGGGGAGCTGTTTTTT. Its translation is CAISQGARTGELFF.

The J gene is TRBJ2-5, the V gene TRBV7-8; 7 nucleotides agree with TRBD2. CDR1 SGHVS and CDR2 FQNEAQ come from the germline V gene. V lost 1 base, J lost 4 bases, and 6 bases stayed unmatched. The CDR3 has 15 residues. The CDR3 nucleotides are TGTGCCAGCAGCTTAGGGAGAACGGGGGGAGAGACCCAGTACTTC. It is translated as CASSLGRTGGETQYF.

This chain joins TRBV5-1 and TRBJ2-5; 8 bases fit TRBD2. CDR1 and CDR2 (germline): SGHRS, YFSETQ. The V gene end was trimmed by 4 bases and the J gene end by 5 bases; junction bases not matched to a gene: 4. The CDR3 consists of 13 residues. The CDR3 spells CASSTGLAETQYF. The DNA for the CDR3 is TGCGCCAGCAGCACTGGACTAGCTGAGACCCAGTACTTC.

The chain combines TRBV6-5 with TRBJ2-7; D perhaps matches TRBD1 (6 bases). CDR3 length: 14 amino acids. Germline V CDR1 and CDR2: MNHEY, SVGAGI. Trimming stripped 0 bases from V and 6 bases from J, with 12 bases between. The CDR3 protein is CASSYSYRVGEQYF. The CDR3 region has the DNA TGTGCCAGCAGTTACTCTTACAGGGTGGGCGAGCAGTACTTC.

The chain is built from TRBV7-6 and TRBJ2-7, with D maybe TRBD2 (5 bases). V gave up 5 bases and J gave up 6 bases, with 11 bases separating them. This CDR3 region has 12 residues. Germline-derived CDR1 and CDR2 are SGHVS and FNYEAQ. The CDR3 region has the DNA TGTGCCAGCAGCCTCGGACTTAGCGAGCAGTACTTC. Translating gives CASSLGLSEQYF.

The rearrangement joins TRBV6-6 to TRBJ1-3, with 7 bases fitting TRBD1. Per the germline V gene, CDR1 is MNHNY and CDR2 is SVGAGI (reference sequence). CDR3 size: 16 residues. V shed 2 bases, J shed 0 bases, and the junction held 4 bases outside the gene matches. The CDR3 protein is CASSYGQVDSGNTIYF. The CDR3 bases are TGTGCCAGCAGTTACGGACAGGTCGACTCTGGAAACACCATATATTTT.

The chain joins TRBV9 to TRBJ1-3; 9 positions match TRBD1. This CDR3 has 18 residues. V lost 4 bases and J lost 0; bases outside the gene matches: 11. CDR1 and CDR2 from the germline V gene are SGDLS and YYNGEE. The CDR3: CASSPTAGGQGSGNTIYF. The DNA of the CDR3 is TGTGCCAGCAGCCCAACGGCGGGGGGACAGGGCTCTGGAAACACCATATATTTT.

The gene calls are TRBV4-3 and TRBJ1-2; the match to TRBD1 covers 7 bases. CDR3 length: 15 residues. Looked up from germline, CDR1 is LGHNA and CDR2 is YSLEER. J was trimmed by 6 bases and V by 1 base; bases with no gene match: 8. The CDR3, as DNA: TGCGCCAGCAGCCAAGGTCTGACAGGGATGGATGGCTACACCTTC. Protein product: CASSQGLTGMDGYTF.

This chain links TRBV9 with TRBJ2-1; 7 nucleotides match TRBD2. Germline V lookup: CDR1 SGDLS, CDR2 YYNGEE. The V segment lost 1 base and the J segment 7 bases; nucleotides outside the gene matches: 14. The CDR3 runs to 17 residues. CDR3 protein: CASSVQAGLTPGNEQFF. The DNA of the CDR3 is TGTGCCAGCAGCGTACAAGCGGGACTAACCCCTGGGAATGAGCAGTTCTTC.

By frequency in the sample, this clone is medium-sized. The chain has TRBV4-2 and TRBJ2-3, with TRBD2 matching 12 bases. This CDR3 spans 16 amino acids. Trimming took 3 bases from V and 4 from J; bases not matched to a gene: 5. Germline loops: CDR1 LGHNA, CDR2 YNFKEQ. In DNA form, the CDR3 reads TGTGCCAGCAGCCAGACGACTAGCGGGAGTGCAGATACGCAGTATTTT. It encodes CASSQTTSGSADTQYF.